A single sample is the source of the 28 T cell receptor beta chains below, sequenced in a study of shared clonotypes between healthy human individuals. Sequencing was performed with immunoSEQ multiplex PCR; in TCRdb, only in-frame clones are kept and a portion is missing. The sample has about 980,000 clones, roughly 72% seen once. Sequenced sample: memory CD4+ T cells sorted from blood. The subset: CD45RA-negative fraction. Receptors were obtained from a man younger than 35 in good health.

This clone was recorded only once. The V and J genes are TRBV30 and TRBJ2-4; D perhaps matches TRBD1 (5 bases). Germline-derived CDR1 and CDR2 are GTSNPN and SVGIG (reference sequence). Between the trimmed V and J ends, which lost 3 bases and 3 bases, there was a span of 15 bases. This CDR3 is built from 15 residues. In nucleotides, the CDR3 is TGTGCCTGGAGGCAGGGCGGAAATGGCAAAAACATTCAGTACTTC. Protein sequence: CAWRQGGNGKNIQYF.

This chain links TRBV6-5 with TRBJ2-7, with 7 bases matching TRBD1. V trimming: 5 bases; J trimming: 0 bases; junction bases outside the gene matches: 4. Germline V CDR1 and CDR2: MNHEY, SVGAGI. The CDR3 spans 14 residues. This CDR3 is CASSVRDSSYEQYF. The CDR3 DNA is TGTGCCAGCAGTGTCCGGGACAGCTCCTACGAGCAGTACTTC.

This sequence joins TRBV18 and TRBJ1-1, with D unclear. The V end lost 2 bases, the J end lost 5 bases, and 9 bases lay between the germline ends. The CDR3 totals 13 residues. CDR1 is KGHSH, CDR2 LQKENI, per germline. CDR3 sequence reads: CASSPSHGTEAFF. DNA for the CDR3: TGTGCCAGCTCACCATCCCATGGAACTGAAGCTTTCTTT.

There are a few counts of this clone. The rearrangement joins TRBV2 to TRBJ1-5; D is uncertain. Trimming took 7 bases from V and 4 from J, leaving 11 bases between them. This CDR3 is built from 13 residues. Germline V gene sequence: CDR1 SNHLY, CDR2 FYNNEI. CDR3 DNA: TGTGCCAGCAAAGCGGACTCGAATCAGCCCCAGCATTTT. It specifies CASKADSNQPQHF.

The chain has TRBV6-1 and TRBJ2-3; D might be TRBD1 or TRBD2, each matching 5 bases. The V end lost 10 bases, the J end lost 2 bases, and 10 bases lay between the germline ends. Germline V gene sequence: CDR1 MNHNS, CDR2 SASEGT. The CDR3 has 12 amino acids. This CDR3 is CATEGPTDTQYF. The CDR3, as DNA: TGTGCCACCGAGGGACCCACAGATACGCAGTATTTT.

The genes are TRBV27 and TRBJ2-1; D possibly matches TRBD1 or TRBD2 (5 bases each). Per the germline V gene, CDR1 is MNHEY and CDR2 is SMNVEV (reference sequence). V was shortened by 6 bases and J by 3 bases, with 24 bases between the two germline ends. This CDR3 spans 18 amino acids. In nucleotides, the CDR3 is TGTGCCAGCAGCACACCCACAAAGGGACCTTCGTTCTACAATGAGCAGTTCTTC. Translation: CASSTPTKGPSFYNEQFF.

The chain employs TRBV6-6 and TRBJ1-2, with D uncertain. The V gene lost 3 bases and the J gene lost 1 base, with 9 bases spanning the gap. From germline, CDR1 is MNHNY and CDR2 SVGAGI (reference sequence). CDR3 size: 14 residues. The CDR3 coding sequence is TGTGCCAGCAGTTATGGAGTACTTAACTATGGCTACACCTTC. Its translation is CASSYGVLNYGYTF.

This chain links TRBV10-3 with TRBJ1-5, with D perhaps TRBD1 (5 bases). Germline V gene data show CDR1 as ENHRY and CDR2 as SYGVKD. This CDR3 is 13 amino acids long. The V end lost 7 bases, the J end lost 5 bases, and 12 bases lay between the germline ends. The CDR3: CAITRDRDQPQHF. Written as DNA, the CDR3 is TGTGCCATCACCCGGGACCGCGATCAGCCCCAGCATTTT.

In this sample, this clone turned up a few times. The chain's CDR3 is CARSLAGGGETQYF. CDR3 DNA sequence: TGTGCCAGAAGCTTGGCGGGAGGGGGAGAGACCCAGTACTTC. This chain connects TRBV5-3 to TRBJ2-5; 8 nucleotides agree with TRBD2. TRBV5-3 is identified as an open reading frame with a role that is uncertain. The CDR3 loop spans 14 amino acids. J gave up 4 bases and V 0 bases, and 2 bases lay outside the gene matches.

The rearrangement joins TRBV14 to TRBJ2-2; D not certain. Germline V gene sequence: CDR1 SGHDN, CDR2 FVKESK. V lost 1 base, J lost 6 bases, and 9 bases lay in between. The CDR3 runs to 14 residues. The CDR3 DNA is TGTGCCAGCAGCCAAGTTCTGCGCTCCGGGGAGCTGTTTTTT. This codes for CASSQVLRSGELFF.

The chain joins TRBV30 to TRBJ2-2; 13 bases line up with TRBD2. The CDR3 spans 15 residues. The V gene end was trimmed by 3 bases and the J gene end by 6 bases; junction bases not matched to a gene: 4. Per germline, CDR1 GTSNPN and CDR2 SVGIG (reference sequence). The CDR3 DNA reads TGTGCCTGGAGGAGACTAGCGGGGGGTTCCGGGGAGCTGTTTTTT. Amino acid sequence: CAWRRLAGGSGELFF.

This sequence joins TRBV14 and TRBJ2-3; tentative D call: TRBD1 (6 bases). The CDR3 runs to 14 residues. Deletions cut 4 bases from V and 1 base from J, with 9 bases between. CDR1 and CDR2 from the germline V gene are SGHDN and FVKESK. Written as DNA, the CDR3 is TGTGCCAGCAGCCGCCGGACAGGCACAGATACGCAGTATTTT. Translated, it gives CASSRRTGTDTQYF. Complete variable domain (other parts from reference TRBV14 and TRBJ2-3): EAGVTQFPSHSVIEKGQTVTLRCDPISGHDNLYWYRRVMGKEIKFLLHFVKESKQDESGMPNNRFLAERTGGTYSTLKVQPAELEDSGVYFCASSRRTGTDTQYFGPGTRLTVL.

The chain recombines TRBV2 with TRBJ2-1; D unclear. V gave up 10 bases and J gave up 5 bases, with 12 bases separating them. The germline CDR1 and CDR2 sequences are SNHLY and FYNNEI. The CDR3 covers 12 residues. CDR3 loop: CATSTGDNEQFF. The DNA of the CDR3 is TGTGCCACTTCGACTGGAGACAATGAGCAGTTCTTC.

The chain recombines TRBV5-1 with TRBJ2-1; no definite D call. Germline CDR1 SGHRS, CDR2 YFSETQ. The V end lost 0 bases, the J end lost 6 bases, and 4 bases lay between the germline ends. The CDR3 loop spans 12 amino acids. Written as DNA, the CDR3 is TGCGCCAGCAGCTTGGGAAGCAATGAGCAGTTCTTC. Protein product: CASSLGSNEQFF.

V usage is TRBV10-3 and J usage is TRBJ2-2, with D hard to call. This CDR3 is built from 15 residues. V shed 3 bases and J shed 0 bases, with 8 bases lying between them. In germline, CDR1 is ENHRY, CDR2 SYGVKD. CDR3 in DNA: TGTGCCATCAGTGAAAGGCTAGCGAACACCGGGGAGCTGTTTTTT. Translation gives CAISERLANTGELFF.

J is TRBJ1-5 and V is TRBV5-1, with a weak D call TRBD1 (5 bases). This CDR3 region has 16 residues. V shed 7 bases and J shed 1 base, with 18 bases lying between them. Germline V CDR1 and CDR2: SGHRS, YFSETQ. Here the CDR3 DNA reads TGCGCCAGCCATCGTCCCGGGGGGGAAAGCAATCAGCCCCAGCATTTT. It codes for CASHRPGGESNQPQHF.

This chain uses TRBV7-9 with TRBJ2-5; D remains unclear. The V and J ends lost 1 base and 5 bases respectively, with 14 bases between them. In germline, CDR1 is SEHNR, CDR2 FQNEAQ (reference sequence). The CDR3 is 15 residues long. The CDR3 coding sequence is TGTGCCAGCAGCTTAGGGTACATCCCGTCGGAGACCCAGTACTTC. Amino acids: CASSLGYIPSETQYF.

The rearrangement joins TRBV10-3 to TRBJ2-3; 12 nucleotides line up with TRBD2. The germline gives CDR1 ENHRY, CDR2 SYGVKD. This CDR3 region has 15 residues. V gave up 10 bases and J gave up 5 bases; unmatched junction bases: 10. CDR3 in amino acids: CATSTSGGEGDTQYF. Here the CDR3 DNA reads TGTGCCACCTCGACTAGCGGGGGTGAGGGAGATACGCAGTATTTT.

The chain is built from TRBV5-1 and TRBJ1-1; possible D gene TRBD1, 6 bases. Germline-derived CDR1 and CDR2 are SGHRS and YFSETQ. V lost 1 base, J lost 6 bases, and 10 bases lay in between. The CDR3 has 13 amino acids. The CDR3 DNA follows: TGCGCCAGCAGCTTGACAGGGATCGCTGAAGCTTTCTTT. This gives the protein CASSLTGIAEAFF.

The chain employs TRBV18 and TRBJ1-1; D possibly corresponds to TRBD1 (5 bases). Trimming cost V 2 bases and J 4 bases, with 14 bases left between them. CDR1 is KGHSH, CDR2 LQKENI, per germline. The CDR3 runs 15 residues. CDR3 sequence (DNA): TGTGCCAGCTCACCATTGGCAGGGAGCGTCACTGAAGCTTTCTTT. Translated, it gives CASSPLAGSVTEAFF.

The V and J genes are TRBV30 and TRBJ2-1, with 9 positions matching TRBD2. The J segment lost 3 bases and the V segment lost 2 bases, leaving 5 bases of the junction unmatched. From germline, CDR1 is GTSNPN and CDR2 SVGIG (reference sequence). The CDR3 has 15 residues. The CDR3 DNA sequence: TGTGCCTGGAGTCGCAGGACTAGCGACTACAATGAGCAGTTCTTC. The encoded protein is CAWSRRTSDYNEQFF.

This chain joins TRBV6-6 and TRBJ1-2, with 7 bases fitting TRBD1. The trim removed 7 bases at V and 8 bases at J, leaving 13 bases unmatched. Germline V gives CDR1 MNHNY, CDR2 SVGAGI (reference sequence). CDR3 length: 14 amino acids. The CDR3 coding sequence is TGTGCCAGCATCTGGGACAGAGCTGAGAGCGGCTACACCTTC. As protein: CASIWDRAESGYTF.

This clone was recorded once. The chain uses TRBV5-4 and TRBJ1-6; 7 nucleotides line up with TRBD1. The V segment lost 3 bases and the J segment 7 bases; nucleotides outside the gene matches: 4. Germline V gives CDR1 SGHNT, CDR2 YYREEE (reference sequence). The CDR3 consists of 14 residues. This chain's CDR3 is CASSSRDRNSPLHF. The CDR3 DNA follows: TGTGCCAGCAGCTCCCGGGACAGAAATTCACCCCTCCACTTT.

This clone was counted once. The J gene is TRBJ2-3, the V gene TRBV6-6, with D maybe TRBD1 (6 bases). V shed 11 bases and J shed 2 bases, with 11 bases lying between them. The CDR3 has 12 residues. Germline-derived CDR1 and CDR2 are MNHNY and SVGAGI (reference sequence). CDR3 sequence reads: CAVSGDTDTQYF. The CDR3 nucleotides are TGTGCCGTTTCAGGGGACACAGATACGCAGTATTTT.

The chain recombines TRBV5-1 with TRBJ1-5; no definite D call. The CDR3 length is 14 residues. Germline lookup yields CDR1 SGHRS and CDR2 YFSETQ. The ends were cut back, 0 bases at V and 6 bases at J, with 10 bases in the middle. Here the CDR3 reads CASSLEAGVQPQHF. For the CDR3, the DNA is TGCGCCAGCAGCTTGGAGGCGGGTGTTCAGCCCCAGCATTTT.

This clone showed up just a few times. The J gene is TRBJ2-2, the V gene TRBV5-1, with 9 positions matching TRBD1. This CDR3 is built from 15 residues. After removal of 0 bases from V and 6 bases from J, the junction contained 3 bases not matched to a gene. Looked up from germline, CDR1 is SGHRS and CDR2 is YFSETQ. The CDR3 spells CASSLGDRVAGELFF. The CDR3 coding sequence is TGCGCCAGCAGCTTGGGGGACAGGGTTGCCGGGGAGCTGTTTTTT.

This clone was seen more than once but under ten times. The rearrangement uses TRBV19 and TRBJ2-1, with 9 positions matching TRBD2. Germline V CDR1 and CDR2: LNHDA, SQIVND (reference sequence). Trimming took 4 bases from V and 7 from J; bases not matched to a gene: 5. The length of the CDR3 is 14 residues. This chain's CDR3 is CASSRGLASNEQFF. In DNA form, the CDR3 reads TGTGCCAGTAGTAGAGGACTAGCGAGTAATGAGCAGTTCTTC.

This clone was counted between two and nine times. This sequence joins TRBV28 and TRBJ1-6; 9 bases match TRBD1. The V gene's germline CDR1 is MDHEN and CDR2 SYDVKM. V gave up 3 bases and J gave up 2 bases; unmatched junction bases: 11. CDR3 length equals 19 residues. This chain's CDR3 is CASSFPTGGPSTYNSPLHF. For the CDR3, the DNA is TGTGCCAGCAGTTTTCCGACAGGGGGACCGAGTACCTATAATTCACCCCTCCACTTT.